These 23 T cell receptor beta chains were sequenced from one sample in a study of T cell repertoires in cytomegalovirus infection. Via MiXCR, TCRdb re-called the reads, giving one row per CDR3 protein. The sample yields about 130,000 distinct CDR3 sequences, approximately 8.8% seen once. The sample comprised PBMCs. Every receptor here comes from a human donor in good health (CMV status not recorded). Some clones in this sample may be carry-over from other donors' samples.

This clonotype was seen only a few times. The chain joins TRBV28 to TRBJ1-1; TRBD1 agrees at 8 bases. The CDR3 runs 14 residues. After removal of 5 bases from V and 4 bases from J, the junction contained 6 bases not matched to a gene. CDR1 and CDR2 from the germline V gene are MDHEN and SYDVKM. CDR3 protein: CASSPYRGVTEAFF. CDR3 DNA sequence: TGTGCCAGCAGTCCCTACAGGGGGGTCACTGAAGCTTTCTTT.

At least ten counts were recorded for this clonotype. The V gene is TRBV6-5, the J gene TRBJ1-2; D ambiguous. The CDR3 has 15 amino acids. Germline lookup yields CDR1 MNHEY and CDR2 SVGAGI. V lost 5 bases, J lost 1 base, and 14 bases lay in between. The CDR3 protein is CASSPTPGDNYGYTF. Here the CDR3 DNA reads TGTGCCAGCAGTCCGACCCCCGGAGATAACTATGGCTACACCTTC.

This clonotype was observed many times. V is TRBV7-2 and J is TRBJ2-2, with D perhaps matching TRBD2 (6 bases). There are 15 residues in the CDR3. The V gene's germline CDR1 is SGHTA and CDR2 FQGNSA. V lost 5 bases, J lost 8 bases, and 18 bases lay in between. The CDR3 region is CASSALAGGAGELFF. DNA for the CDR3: TGTGCCAGCAGCGCACTAGCTGGGGGTGCGGGGGAGCTGTTTTTT. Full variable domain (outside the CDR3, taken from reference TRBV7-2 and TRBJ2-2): GAGVSQSPSNKVTEKGKDVELRCDPISGHTALYWYRQSLGQGLEFLIYFQGNSAPDKSGLPSDRFSAERTGGSVSTLTIQRTQQEDSAVYLCASSALAGGAGELFFGEGSRLTVL.

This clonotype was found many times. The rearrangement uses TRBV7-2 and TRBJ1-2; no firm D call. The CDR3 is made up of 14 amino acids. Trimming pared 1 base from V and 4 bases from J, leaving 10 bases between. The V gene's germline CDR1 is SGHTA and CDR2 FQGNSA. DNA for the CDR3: TGTGCCAGCAGCTTAGATTTTAGTAGCTATGGCTACACCTTC. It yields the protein CASSLDFSSYGYTF.

The CDR3 loop reads CAISTSGQETQYF. CDR3 nucleotide sequence: TGTGCCATCAGTACTAGCGGCCAAGAGACCCAGTACTTC. The chain carries TRBV10-3 and TRBJ2-5; 8 bases agree with TRBD2. This CDR3 has 13 amino acids. Germline loops: CDR1 ENHRY, CDR2 SYGVKD. V lost 5 bases to trimming and J lost 1 base; unmatched junction nucleotides: 0.

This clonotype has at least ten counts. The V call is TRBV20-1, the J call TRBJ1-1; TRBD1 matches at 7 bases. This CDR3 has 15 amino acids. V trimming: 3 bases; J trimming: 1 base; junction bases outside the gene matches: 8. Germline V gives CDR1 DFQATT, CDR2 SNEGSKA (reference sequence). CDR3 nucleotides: TGCAGTGCTAGGCAGGGGGGCTTCTCGAACACTGAAGCTTTCTTT. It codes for CSARQGGFSNTEAFF.

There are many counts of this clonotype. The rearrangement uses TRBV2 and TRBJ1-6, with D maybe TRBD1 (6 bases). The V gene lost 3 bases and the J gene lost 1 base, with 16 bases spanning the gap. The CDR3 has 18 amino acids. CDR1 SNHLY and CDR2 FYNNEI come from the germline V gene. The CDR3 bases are TGTGCCAGCAGTGAGGGGCGCTACAGGGTTTCCTATAATTCACCCCTCCACTTT. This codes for CASSEGRYRVSYNSPLHF.

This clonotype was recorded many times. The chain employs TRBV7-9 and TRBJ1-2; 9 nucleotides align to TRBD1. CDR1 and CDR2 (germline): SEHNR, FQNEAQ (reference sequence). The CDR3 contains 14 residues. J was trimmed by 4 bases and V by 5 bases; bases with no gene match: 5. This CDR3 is CASSRTGVSYGYTF. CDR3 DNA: TGTGCCAGCAGCCGGACAGGGGTGAGCTATGGCTACACCTTC.

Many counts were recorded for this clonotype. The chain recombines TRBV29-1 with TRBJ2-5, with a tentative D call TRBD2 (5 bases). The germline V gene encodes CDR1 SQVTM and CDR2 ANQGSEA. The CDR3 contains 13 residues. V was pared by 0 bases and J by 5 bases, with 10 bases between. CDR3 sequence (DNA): TGCAGCGTTGAAGAGGAGACGGGGGAGACCCAGTACTTC. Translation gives CSVEEETGETQYF.

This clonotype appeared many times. Here the CDR3 DNA reads TGTGCCAGCAGCTTAGAGGTGCTTCGGGGCTACACCTTC. It translates to CASSLEVLRGYTF. The V and J genes are TRBV7-2 and TRBJ1-2; no clear D gene. Germline V gene data show CDR1 as SGHTA and CDR2 as FQGNSA. This CDR3 region has 13 residues. V was pared by 1 base and J by 8 bases, with 11 bases between. Complete variable domain (other parts from reference TRBV7-2 and TRBJ1-2): GAGVSQSPSNKVTEKGKDVELRCDPISGHTALYWYRQSLGQGLEFLIYFQGNSAPDKSGLPSDRFSAERTGGSVSTLTIQRTQQEDSAVYLCASSLEVLRGYTFGSGTRLTVV.

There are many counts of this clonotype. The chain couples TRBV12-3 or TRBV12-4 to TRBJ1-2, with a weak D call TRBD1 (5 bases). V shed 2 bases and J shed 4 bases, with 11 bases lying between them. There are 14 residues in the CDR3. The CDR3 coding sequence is TGTGCCAGCAGTTTAACGGGACGCCCCTATGGCTACACCTTC. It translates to CASSLTGRPYGYTF.

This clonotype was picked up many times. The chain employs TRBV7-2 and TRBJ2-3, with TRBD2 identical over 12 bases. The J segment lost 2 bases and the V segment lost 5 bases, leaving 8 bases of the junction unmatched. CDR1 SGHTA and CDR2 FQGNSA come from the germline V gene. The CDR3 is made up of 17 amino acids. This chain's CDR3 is CASSLGLAGSNTDTQYF. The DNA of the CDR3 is TGTGCCAGCAGCCTCGGACTAGCGGGGTCAAACACAGATACGCAGTATTTT.

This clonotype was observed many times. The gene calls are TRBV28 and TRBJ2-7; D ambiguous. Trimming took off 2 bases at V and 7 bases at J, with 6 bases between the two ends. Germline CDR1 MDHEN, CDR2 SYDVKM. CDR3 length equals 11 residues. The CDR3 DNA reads TGTGCCAGCAGTTTAGCGAGGGAGCAGTACTTC. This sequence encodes CASSLAREQYF. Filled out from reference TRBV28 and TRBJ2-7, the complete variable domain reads DVKVTQSSRYLVKRTGEKVFLECVQDMDHENMFWYRQDPGLGLRLIYFSYDVKMKEKGDIPEGYSVSREKKERFSLILESASTNQTSMYLCASSLAREQYFGPGTRLTVT.

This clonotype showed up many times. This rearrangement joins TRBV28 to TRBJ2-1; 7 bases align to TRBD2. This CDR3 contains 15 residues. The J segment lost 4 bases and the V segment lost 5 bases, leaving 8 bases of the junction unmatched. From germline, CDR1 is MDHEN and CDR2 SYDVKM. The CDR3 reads CASSPSRGGYNEQFF. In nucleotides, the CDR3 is TGTGCCAGCAGTCCCTCCCGCGGGGGATACAATGAGCAGTTCTTC.

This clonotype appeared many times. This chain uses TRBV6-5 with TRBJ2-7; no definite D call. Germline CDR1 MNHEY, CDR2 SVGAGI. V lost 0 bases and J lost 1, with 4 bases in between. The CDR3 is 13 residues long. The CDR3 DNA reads TGTGCCAGCAGTTACTCCCGATCCTACGAGCAGTACTTC. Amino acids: CASSYSRSYEQYF.

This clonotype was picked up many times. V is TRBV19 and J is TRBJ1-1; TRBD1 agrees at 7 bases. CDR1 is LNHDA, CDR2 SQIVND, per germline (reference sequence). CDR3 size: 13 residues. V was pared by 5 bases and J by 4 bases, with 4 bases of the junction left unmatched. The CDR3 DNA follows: TGTGCCAGTAGTGCGACAGGGACCACTGAAGCTTTCTTT. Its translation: CASSATGTTEAFF. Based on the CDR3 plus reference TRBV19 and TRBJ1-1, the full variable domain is DGGITQSPKYLFRKEGQNVTLSCEQNLNHDAMYWYRQDPGQGLRLIYYSQIVNDFQKGDIAEGYSVSREKKESFPLTVTSAQKNPTAFYLCASSATGTTEAFFGQGTRLTVV.

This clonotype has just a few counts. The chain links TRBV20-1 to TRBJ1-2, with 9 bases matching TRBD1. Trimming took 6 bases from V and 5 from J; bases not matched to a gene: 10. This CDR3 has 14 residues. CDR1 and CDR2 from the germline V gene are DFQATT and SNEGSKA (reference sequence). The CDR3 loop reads CSARTQGARYGYTF. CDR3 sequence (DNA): TGCAGTGCACGAACACAGGGGGCGAGATATGGCTACACCTTC.

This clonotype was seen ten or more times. CDR3 sequence reads: CASSYEGNYGYTF. CDR3 sequence (DNA): TGTGCCAGCAGTTACGAGGGGAACTATGGCTACACCTTC. J is TRBJ1-2 and V is TRBV6-6; the D gene is possibly TRBD1 (5 bases). The CDR3 has 13 amino acids. The germline V gene has CDR1 MNHNY and CDR2 SVGAGI (reference sequence). V was pared by 2 bases and J by 2 bases, with 6 bases between.

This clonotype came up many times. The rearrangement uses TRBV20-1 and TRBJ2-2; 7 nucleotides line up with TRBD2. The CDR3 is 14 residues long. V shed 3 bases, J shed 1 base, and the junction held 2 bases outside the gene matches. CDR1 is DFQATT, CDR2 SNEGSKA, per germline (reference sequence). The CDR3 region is CSASGGGNTGELFF. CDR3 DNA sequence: TGCAGTGCTAGTGGCGGGGGGAACACCGGGGAGCTGTTTTTT.

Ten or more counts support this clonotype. DNA for the CDR3: TGTGCCAGCAGTGAAACAGGGAAGATTGGAAGCAATCAGCCCCAGCATTTT. Its protein product is CASSETGKIGSNQPQHF. V is TRBV2 and J is TRBJ1-5, with D perhaps matching TRBD1 (6 bases). This CDR3 comprises 17 residues. Germline values: CDR1 SNHLY, CDR2 FYNNEI. Trimming stripped 2 bases from V and 1 base from J, with 15 bases between.

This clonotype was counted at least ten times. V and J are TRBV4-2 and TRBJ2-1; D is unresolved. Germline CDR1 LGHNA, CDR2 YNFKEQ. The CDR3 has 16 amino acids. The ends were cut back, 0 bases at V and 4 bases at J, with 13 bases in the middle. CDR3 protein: CASSQDTEDEYNEQFF. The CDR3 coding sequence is TGTGCCAGCAGCCAAGACACCGAGGATGAGTACAATGAGCAGTTCTTC.

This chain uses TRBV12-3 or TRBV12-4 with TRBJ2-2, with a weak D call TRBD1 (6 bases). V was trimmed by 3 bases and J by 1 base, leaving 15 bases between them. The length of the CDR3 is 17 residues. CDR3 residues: CASSFLTGTVNTGELFF. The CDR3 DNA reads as TGTGCCAGCAGTTTCCTTACAGGGACGGTGAACACCGGGGAGCTGTTTTTT.

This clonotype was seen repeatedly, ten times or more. The CDR3 protein is CASGTGLDEAFF. DNA of the CDR3: TGTGCCAGTGGGACAGGGTTGGATGAAGCTTTCTTT. V is TRBV2 and J is TRBJ1-1, with 9 positions matching TRBD1. The CDR3 has 12 residues. Trimming removed 9 bases from V and 7 bases from J; junction bases left unmatched: 6. Germline V gene lookup returns CDR1 SNHLY and CDR2 FYNNEI.